Below, 10 T cell receptor beta chains from the same sample are listed, as sequenced in a study of technical replicates of blood from several donors. The protocol was immunoSEQ multiplex PCR, while the TCRdb copy is restricted to in-frame clones and leaves out a portion. The sample has about 54,000 clones; 94% are singletons. Material: T cells isolated from PBMCs. The receptor set was obtained from a human donor in good health.

V gene TRBV28 combines with J gene TRBJ2-3, with TRBD2 matching 8 bases. The CDR3 consists of 16 residues. V lost 1 base to trimming and J lost 7 bases; unmatched junction nucleotides: 10. Germline lookup yields CDR1 MDHEN and CDR2 SYDVKM. The CDR3 coding sequence is TGTGCCAGCAGTTTATTGGGACTAGGTTTATCAAATACGCAGTATTTT. Translating gives CASSLLGLGLSNTQYF.

The chain couples TRBV7-9 to TRBJ1-1; 11 bases map to TRBD1. Losses at the gene ends were 5 bases for V and 1 base for J; bases not matched to a gene: 12. Germline V gene lookup returns CDR1 SEHNR and CDR2 FQNEAQ (reference sequence). This CDR3 has 18 residues. DNA of the CDR3: TGTGCCAGCAGCCGTGGACAGGGGGCTTTCGGGGGGAACACTGAAGCTTTCTTT. It encodes CASSRGQGAFGGNTEAFF. Supplemented by reference TRBV7-9 and TRBJ1-1, the full variable domain reads DTGVSQNPRHKITKRGQNVTFRCDPISEHNRLYWYRQTLGQGPEFLTYFQNEAQLEKSRLLSDRFSAERPKGSFSTLEIQRTEQGDSAMYLCASSRGQGAFGGNTEAFFGQGTRLTVV.

The gene calls are TRBV7-6 and TRBJ2-7; 12 bases map to TRBD2. V gave up 5 bases and J gave up 6 bases; unmatched junction bases: 8. CDR3 length: 15 amino acids. Germline-derived CDR1 and CDR2 are SGHVS and FNYEAQ. This CDR3 reads CASSTGLAGSAEQYF. The DNA for the CDR3 is TGTGCCAGCAGCACCGGACTAGCGGGGTCCGCCGAGCAGTACTTC.

The chain combines TRBV6-6 with TRBJ2-3; TRBD1 is a possible D gene (5 bases). V dropped 8 bases and J dropped 1 base, with 19 bases sitting between them. This CDR3 comprises 16 residues. CDR1 is MNHNY and CDR2 is SVGAGI in the germline V gene (reference sequence). This CDR3 reads CASLLRGSGGTDTQYF. The CDR3 DNA is TGTGCCAGCCTCCTTAGGGGAAGTGGAGGCACAGATACGCAGTATTTT.

The chain combines TRBV14 with TRBJ2-7; no reliable D call. Germline V gene sequence: CDR1 SGHDN, CDR2 FVKESK. V gave up 4 bases and J gave up 3 bases, with 19 bases separating them. The CDR3 totals 16 residues. The CDR3 is CASSRVNPTADYEQYF. In DNA form, the CDR3 reads TGTGCCAGCAGCCGCGTGAATCCTACAGCTGACTACGAGCAGTACTTC.

The chain uses TRBV28 and TRBJ1-1, with TRBD1 matching 8 bases. The CDR3 runs to 16 residues. Germline assignment: CDR1 MDHEN and CDR2 SYDVKM. V shed 5 bases and J 5 bases; nucleotides not matched to a gene: 13. The CDR3 reads CASSPKGWQGATEAFF. The CDR3 region has the DNA TGTGCCAGCAGTCCCAAAGGCTGGCAGGGGGCGACTGAAGCTTTCTTT.

This chain connects TRBV7-9 to TRBJ1-1, with D tentatively TRBD1 (5 bases). The V gene's germline CDR1 is SEHNR and CDR2 FQNEAQ (reference sequence). This CDR3 is built from 14 residues. Trimming removed 2 bases at V and 3 bases at J, with 10 bases between. In DNA, the CDR3 is TGTGCCAGCAGCTTACAGGGTTCCGACACTGAAGCTTTCTTT. It yields the protein CASSLQGSDTEAFF. Drawing the rest from reference TRBV7-9 and TRBJ1-1, the complete variable domain is DTGVSQNPRHKITKRGQNVTFRCDPISEHNRLYWYRQTLGQGPEFLTYFQNEAQLEKSRLLSDRFSAERPKGSFSTLEIQRTEQGDSAMYLCASSLQGSDTEAFFGQGTRLTVV.

This chain uses TRBV28 with TRBJ2-5, with TRBD1 identical over 7 bases. Germline trimming cut 2 bases from V and 4 bases from J; bases unmatched to any gene: 1. The V gene's germline CDR1 is MDHEN and CDR2 SYDVKM. The CDR3 loop spans 13 amino acids. The CDR3 coding sequence is TGTGCCAGCAGTTTAGCAGGGGGAGAGACCCAGTACTTC. Its protein is CASSLAGGETQYF.

This chain connects TRBV5-4 to TRBJ2-2, with a possible D match to TRBD1 (5 bases). V lost 5 bases and J lost 1, with 12 bases in between. This CDR3 has 15 residues. The V gene's germline CDR1 is SGHNT and CDR2 YYREEE (reference sequence). As DNA, the CDR3 is TGTGCCAGCAGTAAGGACACTCAGAACACCGGGGAGCTGTTTTTT. Protein product: CASSKDTQNTGELFF. Complete variable domain (other parts from reference TRBV5-4 and TRBJ2-2): ETGVTQSPTHLIKTRGQQVTLRCSSQSGHNTVSWYQQALGQGPQFIFQYYREEENGRGNFPPRFSGLQFPNYSSELNVNALELDDSALYLCASSKDTQNTGELFFGEGSRLTVL.

V and J are TRBV7-3 and TRBJ1-1; weak D call: TRBD1 (5 bases). The germline V and J ends were trimmed by 2 bases and 5 bases, with 15 bases remaining between them. Germline V gives CDR1 SGHTA, CDR2 FQGTGA. CDR3 length: 15 amino acids. CDR3: CASSLFGGLGTEAFF. The CDR3 bases are TGTGCCAGCAGCTTATTTGGGGGGTTGGGGACTGAAGCTTTCTTT.